The T cell receptor beta chain under discussion was sequenced for a study of shared clonotypes between healthy human individuals. Study conclusions and caveats: Shared clonotypes: approximately 5% naive CD4, under 4% naive CD8, about 2.4% memory CD4, about 0.41% memory CD8.

Those who donated were healthy HIV-negative adults, with no recent acute infections or vaccinations reported. The trim removed 3 bases at V and 6 bases at J, leaving 4 bases unmatched. Germline V gene lookup returns CDR1 KGHSH and CDR2 LQKENI. CDR3 length: 14 residues. Note on this clone: Its antigen is still unknown. The same CDR3 also results from other DNA sequences found in this sample.

The authors split each subset's genomic DNA evenly across several immunoSEQ plates. Only in-frame clones appear in the TCRdb table, and some are missing; sequencing was by immunoSEQ multiplex PCR. Here the sample spans 2 million to 3 million clones, roughly 93% being singletons. The chain links TRBV18 to TRBJ2-7; 11 bases line up with TRBD2. The sequence came from a man aged 18 to 35 in good health. Some clones in this sample may be carry-over from other donors' samples. Sequenced input: naive CD4+ T cells from PBMCs. This sample's subset: CD45RA+ positively selected. The DNA for the CDR3 is TGTGCCAGCTCACCGGGGCTAGCGGGAGGCGAGCAGTACTTC. This codes for CASSPGLAGGEQYF. The full variable domain, in which reference TRBV18 and TRBJ2-7 provide the parts outside the CDR3, is NAGVMQNPRHLVRRRGQEARLRCSPMKGHSHVYWYRQLPEEGLKFMVYLQKENIIDESGMPKERFSAEFPKEGPSILRIQQVVRGDSAAYFCASSPGLAGGEQYFGPGTRLTVT.